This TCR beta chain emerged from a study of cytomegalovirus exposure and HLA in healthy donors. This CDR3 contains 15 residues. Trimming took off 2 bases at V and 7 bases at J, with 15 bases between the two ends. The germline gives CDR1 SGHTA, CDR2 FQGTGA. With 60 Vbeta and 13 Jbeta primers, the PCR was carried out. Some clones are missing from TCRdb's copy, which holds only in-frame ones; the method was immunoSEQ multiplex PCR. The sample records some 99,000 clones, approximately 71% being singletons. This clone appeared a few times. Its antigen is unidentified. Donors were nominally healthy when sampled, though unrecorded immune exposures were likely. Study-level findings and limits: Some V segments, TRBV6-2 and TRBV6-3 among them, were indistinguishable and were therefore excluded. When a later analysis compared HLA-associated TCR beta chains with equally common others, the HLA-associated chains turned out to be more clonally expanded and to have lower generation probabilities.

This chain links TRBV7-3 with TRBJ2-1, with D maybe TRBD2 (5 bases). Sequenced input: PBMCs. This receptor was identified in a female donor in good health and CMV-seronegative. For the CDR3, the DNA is TGTGCCAGCAGCTTAGGCAGGACCCCGGGGAATGAGCAGTTCTTC. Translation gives CASSLGRTPGNEQFF. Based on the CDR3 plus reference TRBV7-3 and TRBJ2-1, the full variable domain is GAGVSQTPSNKVTEKGKYVELRCDPISGHTALYWYRQSLGQGPEFLIYFQGTGAADDSGLPNDRFFAVRPEGSVSTLKIQRTERGDSAVYLCASSLGRTPGNEQFFGPGTRLTVL.